The next 5 T cell receptor beta chains were all read from a single sample in a study of T cell responses to AZD1222 COVID-19 vaccine. Clones were read by immunoSEQ multiplex PCR, and TCRdb kept only the in-frame ones, dropping some. Of 130,000 or so clones in the sample, 70% to 90% were seen once. The specimen was peripheral blood, collected on day 0 of AZD1222 vaccination. These receptors all stem from an adult in good health.

V usage is TRBV24-1 and J usage is TRBJ1-2, with D uncertain. The germline CDR1 and CDR2 sequences are KGHDR and SFDVKD. This CDR3 is built from 14 residues. Deletions cut 3 bases from V and 4 bases from J, with 11 bases between. CDR3 nucleotide sequence: TGTGCCACCAGTGATCCGCGGACGTTCTATGGCTACACCTTC. This codes for CATSDPRTFYGYTF.

This chain uses TRBV4-3 with TRBJ1-1, with D perhaps matching TRBD1 (6 bases). The CDR3 runs to 13 residues. CDR1 LGHNA and CDR2 YSLEER come from the germline V gene. The V end lost 3 bases, the J end lost 1 base, and 6 bases lay between the germline ends. In DNA, the CDR3 is TGCGCCAGCAGCCAGACAGGGAACACTGAAGCTTTCTTT. Translated, it gives CASSQTGNTEAFF.

The chain employs TRBV3-1 (or the pseudogene TRBV3-2) and TRBJ2-7; D may be TRBD1 (6 bases). Germline assignment: CDR1 LGHDT and CDR2 YNNKEL (reference sequence). Deletions cut 0 bases from V and 7 bases from J, with 13 bases between. This CDR3 is built from 14 residues. The CDR3 region has the DNA TGTGCCAGCAGCCAAGATCGCCAGGGGCGGGAGCAGTACTTC. This translates into CASSQDRQGREQYF.

The genes are TRBV7-7 and TRBJ1-5, with D tentatively TRBD1 (6 bases). The germline V gene has CDR1 SSHAT and CDR2 FNYEAQ (reference sequence). V lost 1 base and J lost 3, with 19 bases in between. The CDR3 loop spans 18 amino acids. The DNA for the CDR3 is TGTGCCAGCAGCTTAGGTTTGGTAGGAGGGGGGACCAATCAGCCCCAGCATTTT. This translates into CASSLGLVGGGTNQPQHF. Supplemented by reference TRBV7-7 and TRBJ1-5, the full variable domain reads GAGVSQSPRYKVTKRGQDVTLRCDPISSHATLYWYQQALGQGPEFLTYFNYEAQPDKSGLPSDRFSAERPEGSISTLTIQRTEQRDSAMYRCASSLGLVGGGTNQPQHFGDGTRLSIL.

This clone came up a few times. J is TRBJ1-3 and V is TRBV3-1 (or the pseudogene TRBV3-2); 10 bases are shared with TRBD1. CDR3 size: 16 residues. From germline, CDR1 is LGHDT and CDR2 YNNKEL (reference sequence). The V and J ends lost 6 bases and 2 bases, in that order; junction bases with no gene match: 7. The chain's CDR3 is CASSRAGTGAGNTIYF. The CDR3 DNA follows: TGTGCCAGCAGTCGTGCCGGGACAGGGGCTGGAAACACCATATATTTT.